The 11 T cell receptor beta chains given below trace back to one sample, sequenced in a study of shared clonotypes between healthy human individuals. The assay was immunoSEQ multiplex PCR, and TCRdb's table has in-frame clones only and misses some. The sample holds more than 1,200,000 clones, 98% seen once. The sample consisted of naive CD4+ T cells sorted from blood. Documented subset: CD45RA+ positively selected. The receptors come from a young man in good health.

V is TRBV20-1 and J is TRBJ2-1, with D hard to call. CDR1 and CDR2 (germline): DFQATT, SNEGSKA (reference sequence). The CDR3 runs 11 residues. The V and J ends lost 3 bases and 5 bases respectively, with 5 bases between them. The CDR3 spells CSASPNNEQFF. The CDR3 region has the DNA TGCAGTGCTAGCCCAAACAATGAGCAGTTCTTC.

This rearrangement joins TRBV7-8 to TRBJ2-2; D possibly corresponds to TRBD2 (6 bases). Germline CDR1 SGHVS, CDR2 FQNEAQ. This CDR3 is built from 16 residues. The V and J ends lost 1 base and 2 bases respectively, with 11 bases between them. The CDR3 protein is CASSLGGGTNTGELFF. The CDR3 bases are TGTGCCAGCAGCTTAGGGGGCGGGACTAACACCGGGGAGCTGTTTTTT.

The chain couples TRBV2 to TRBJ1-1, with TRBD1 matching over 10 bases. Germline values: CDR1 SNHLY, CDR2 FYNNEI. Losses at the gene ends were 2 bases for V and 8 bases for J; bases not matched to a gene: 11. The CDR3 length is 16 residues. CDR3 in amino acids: CASSEFPGQGMAEAFF. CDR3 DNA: TGTGCCAGCAGTGAATTTCCGGGACAGGGGATGGCCGAAGCTTTCTTT.

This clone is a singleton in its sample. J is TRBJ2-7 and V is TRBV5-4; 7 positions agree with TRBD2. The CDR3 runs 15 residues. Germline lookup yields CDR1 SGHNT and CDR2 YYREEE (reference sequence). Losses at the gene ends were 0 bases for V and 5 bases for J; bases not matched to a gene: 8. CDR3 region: CASSLDGRFQNEQYF. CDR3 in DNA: TGTGCCAGCAGCTTGGACGGGAGGTTCCAGAACGAGCAGTACTTC.

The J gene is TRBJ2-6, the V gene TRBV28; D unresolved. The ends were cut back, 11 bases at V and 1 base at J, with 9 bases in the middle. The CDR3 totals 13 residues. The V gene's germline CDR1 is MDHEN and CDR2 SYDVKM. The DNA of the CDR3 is TGTGCCTCCCATGGGTCTGGGGCCAACGTCCTGACTTTC. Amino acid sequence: CASHGSGANVLTF.

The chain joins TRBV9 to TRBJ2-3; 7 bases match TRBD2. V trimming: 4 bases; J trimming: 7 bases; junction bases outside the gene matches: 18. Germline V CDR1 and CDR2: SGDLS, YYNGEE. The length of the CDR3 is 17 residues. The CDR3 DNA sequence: TGTGCCAGCAGCCCCCGGCCTAGCGGACTGAGAGGGAATACGCAGTATTTT. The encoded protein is CASSPRPSGLRGNTQYF.

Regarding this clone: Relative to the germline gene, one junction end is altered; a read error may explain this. For the CDR3, the DNA is TGTGCCAGCAGTTACTCGAGCTTGGGCGCGACCCCCTTC. As protein: CASSYSSLGATPF. This chain connects TRBV6-6 to TRBJ1-2; D ambiguous. This CDR3 has 13 amino acids. Germline loops: CDR1 MNHNY, CDR2 SVGAGI (reference sequence).

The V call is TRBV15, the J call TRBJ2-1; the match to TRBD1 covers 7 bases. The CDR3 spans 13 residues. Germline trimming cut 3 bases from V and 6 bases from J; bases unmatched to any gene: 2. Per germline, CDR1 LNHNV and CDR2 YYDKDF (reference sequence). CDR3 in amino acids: CATSRGQRNEQFF. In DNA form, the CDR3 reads TGTGCCACCAGCAGGGGACAGCGCAATGAGCAGTTCTTC.

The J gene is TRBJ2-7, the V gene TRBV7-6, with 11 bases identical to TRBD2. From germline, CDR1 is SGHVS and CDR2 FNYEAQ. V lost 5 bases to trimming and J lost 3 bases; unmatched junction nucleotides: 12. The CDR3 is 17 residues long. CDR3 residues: CASSQGPTGTSGYEQYF. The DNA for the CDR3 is TGTGCCAGCAGCCAGGGACCCACCGGGACTAGCGGCTACGAGCAGTACTTC.

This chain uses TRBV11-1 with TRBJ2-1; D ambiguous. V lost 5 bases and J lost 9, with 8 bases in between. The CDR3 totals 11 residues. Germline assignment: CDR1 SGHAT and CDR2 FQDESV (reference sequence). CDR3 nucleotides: TGTGCCAGCAGCCCAAATAGTGAGCAGTTCTTC. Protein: CASSPNSEQFF. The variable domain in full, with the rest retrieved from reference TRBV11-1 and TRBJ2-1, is EAEVAQSPRYKITEKSQAVAFWCDPISGHATLYWYRQILGQGPELLVQFQDESVVDDSQLPKDRFSAERLKGVDSTLKIQPAELGDSAMYLCASSPNSEQFFGPGTRLTVL.

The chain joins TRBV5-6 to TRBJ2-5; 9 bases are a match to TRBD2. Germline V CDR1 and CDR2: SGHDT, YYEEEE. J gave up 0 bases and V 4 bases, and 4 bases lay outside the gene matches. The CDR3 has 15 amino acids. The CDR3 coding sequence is TGTGCCAGCAGCGTCGGACTAGCGAACCAAGAGACCCAGTACTTC. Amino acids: CASSVGLANQETQYF.